This T cell receptor beta chain was retrieved from a study of cytomegalovirus exposure and HLA in healthy donors. Study findings and constraints: Later analysis identified a missense DCLRE1C variant that was linked to TCR beta V- and J-gene trimming.

As to this clone: Its antigen is not identified.

In germline, CDR1 is SGHRS, CDR2 YFSETQ. The CDR3 runs 15 residues. Trimming took 5 bases from V and 3 from J; bases not matched to a gene: 7. PCR involved 60 Vbeta and 13 Jbeta primers. Assay: immunoSEQ multiplex PCR; the TCRdb copy retains only in-frame clones and omits some. The repertoire holds 150,000 to 200,000 clones, with around 79% as singletons. The sequenced material came from PBMCs. The J gene is TRBJ2-7, the V gene TRBV5-1; TRBD2 aligns across 11 bases. The clonotype originates from a woman between 40 and 55 years old in good health and CMV-seropositive. The CDR3 DNA reads as TGCGCCAGCAGATACGGACTAGCGGGTAACTACGAGCAGTACTTC. It codes for CASRYGLAGNYEQYF. Variable domain in full (rest from reference TRBV5-1 and TRBJ2-7): KAGVTQTPRYLIKTRGQQVTLSCSPISGHRSVSWYQQTPGQGLQFLFEYFSETQRNKGNFPGRFSGRQFSNSRSEMNVSTLELGDSALYLCASRYGLAGNYEQYFGPGTRLTVT.